These 5 T cell receptor beta chains were all obtained from the same sample, sequenced in a study of blood T cell repertoires in COVID-19. The protocol was immunoSEQ multiplex PCR, while the TCRdb copy is restricted to in-frame clones and leaves out a portion. The sample includes 400,000 to 450,000 clones, about nine tenths of them seen just once. Sequencing input: peripheral blood. These receptors came from a woman aged 40 to 49 with COVID-19, enrolled during active disease.

The rearrangement links TRBV7-2 to TRBJ2-5, with D possibly TRBD1 on 6 matching bases. The germline V and J ends were trimmed by 1 base and 4 bases, with 10 bases remaining between them. This CDR3 contains 14 residues. From germline, CDR1 is SGHTA and CDR2 FQGNSA. CDR3 loop: CASSLERGTETQYF. In DNA, the CDR3 is TGTGCCAGCAGCTTAGAAAGGGGGACAGAGACCCAGTACTTC.

This chain links TRBV28 with TRBJ2-4, with no clear D. Trimming pared 5 bases from V and 0 bases from J, leaving 8 bases between. The germline V gene has CDR1 MDHEN and CDR2 SYDVKM. The CDR3 spans 14 residues. The CDR3, as DNA: TGTGCCAGCAGTCCCCCGGGAGCCAAAAACATTCAGTACTTC. Translation: CASSPPGAKNIQYF.

The chain combines TRBV28 with TRBJ1-5; a weak D match, TRBD1 (5 bases). This CDR3 contains 13 residues. Trimming stripped 5 bases from V and 13 bases from J, with 18 bases between. From germline, CDR1 is MDHEN and CDR2 SYDVKM. The DNA for the CDR3 is TGTGCCAGCAGTCCTCTTCCCCCTGGGGCGCAGCATTTT. Its protein is CASSPLPPGAQHF. Full variable domain (outside the CDR3, taken from reference TRBV28 and TRBJ1-5): DVKVTQSSRYLVKRTGEKVFLECVQDMDHENMFWYRQDPGLGLRLIYFSYDVKMKEKGDIPEGYSVSREKKERFSLILESASTNQTSMYLCASSPLPPGAQHFGDGTRLSIL.

V usage is TRBV7-3 and J usage is TRBJ2-6; TRBD1 is a possible D gene (5 bases). V shed 5 bases and J shed 0 bases, with 8 bases lying between them. Germline V gives CDR1 SGHTA, CDR2 FQGTGA. This CDR3 has 15 residues. The CDR3 sequence is CASSPTDSGANVLTF. As DNA, the CDR3 is TGTGCCAGCAGCCCGACAGACTCTGGGGCCAACGTCCTGACTTTC. Filled out from reference TRBV7-3 and TRBJ2-6, the complete variable domain reads GAGVSQTPSNKVTEKGKYVELRCDPISGHTALYWYRQSLGQGPEFLIYFQGTGAADDSGLPNDRFFAVRPEGSVSTLKIQRTERGDSAVYLCASSPTDSGANVLTFGAGSRLTVL.

For this clone: This same CDR3 is encoded by further DNA sequences in the sample. J is TRBJ1-2 and V is TRBV5-6; D possibly corresponds to TRBD1 (6 bases). CDR3 length: 15 amino acids. The germline CDR1 and CDR2 sequences are SGHDT and YYEEEE. The V end lost 0 bases, the J end lost 1 base, and 10 bases lay between the germline ends. The DNA for the CDR3 is TGTGCCAGCAGCTTGGAGACAGGACGTAACTATGGCTACACCTTC. Its protein is CASSLETGRNYGYTF.